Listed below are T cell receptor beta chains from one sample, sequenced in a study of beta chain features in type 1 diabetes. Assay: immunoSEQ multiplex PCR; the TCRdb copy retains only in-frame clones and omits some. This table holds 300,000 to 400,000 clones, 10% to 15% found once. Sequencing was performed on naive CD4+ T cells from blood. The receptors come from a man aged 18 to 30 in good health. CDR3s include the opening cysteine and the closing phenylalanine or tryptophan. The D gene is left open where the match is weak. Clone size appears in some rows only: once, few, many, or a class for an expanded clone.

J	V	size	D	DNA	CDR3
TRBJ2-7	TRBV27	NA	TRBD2	TGTGCCAGCACCAGATCCGCCGGGACTAGTGAGACCTACGAGCAGTACTTC	CASTRSAGTSETYEQYF
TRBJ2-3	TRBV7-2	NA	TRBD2	TGTGCCAGCAGCCGTAGGACTAGCGGGTACTTCACAGATACGCAGTATTTT	CASSRRTSGYFTDTQYF
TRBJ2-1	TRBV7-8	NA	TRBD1	TGTGCCAGCAGCCGGGACAGGGGATTGTATGAGCAGTTCTTC	CASSRDRGLYEQFF
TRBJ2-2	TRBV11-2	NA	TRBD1	TGTGCCAGCAGCCTACTACAGGGGGCGAACACCGGGGAGCTGTTTTTT	CASSLLQGANTGELFF
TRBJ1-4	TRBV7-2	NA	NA	TGTGCCAGCAGCCTCGACAGGTCTAATGAAAAACTGTTTTTT	CASSLDRSNEKLFF
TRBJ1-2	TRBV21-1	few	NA	TGTGCCAGCAGCAAAGGAAATATCGAGGGAGTCGGCTACACCTTC	CASSKGNIEGVGYTF
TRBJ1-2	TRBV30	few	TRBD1	TGTGCCTGGAGTGCTACCGGGACAGGATATGGGTCCTACGGCTACACCTTC	CAWSATGTGYGSYGYTF
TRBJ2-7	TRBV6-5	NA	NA	TGTGCCAGCAGTTACTCGAGGGGGACCTCCTACGAGCAGTACTTC	CASSYSRGTSYEQYF
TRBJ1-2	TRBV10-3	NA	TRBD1	TGTGCCATCAGTGATTCACCGGGACAGGGGAACTATGGCTACACCTTC	CAISDSPGQGNYGYTF
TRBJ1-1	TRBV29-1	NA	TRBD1	TGCAGCGCTCGGACAGGGCTTAACACTGAAGCTTTCTTT	CSARTGLNTEAFF
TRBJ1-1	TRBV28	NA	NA	TGTGCCAGCAGTATGCTACACACTGAAGCTTTCTTT	CASSMLHTEAFF
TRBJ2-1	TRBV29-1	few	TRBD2	TGCAGCGTTGAAATGGCTAGCGGGAGTATCGATGAGCAGTTCTTC	CSVEMASGSIDEQFF
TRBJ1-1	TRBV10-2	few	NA	TGCGCCAGCAGTGGATCGGACACTGAAGCTTTCTTT	CASSGSDTEAFF
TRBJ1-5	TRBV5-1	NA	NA	TGCGCCAGCAGCCCGGGGACAATCAATCAGCCCCAGCATTTT	CASSPGTINQPQHF
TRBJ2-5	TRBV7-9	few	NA	TGTGCCAGCAGCTCAGCCGGGCAGGGACAAGAGACCCAGTACTTC	CASSSAGQGQETQYF
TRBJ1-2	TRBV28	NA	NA	TGTGCCAGCAGGGACAGCGTGAACTATGGCTACACCTTC	CASRDSVNYGYTF
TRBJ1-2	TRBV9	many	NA	TGTGCCAGCAGCCCCGGGATGCTTGGCTACACCTTC	CASSPGMLGYTF
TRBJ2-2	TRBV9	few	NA	TGTGCCAGCAGCGTTCAGGGGAAGGCCGGGGAGCTGTTTTTT	CASSVQGKAGELFF
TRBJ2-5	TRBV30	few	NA	TGTGCCTGGAGTCCGGACAACGAAGAGACCCAGTACTTC	CAWSPDNEETQYF
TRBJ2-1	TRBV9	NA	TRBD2	TGTGCCAGCAGCGTAGGACTAGCGGGAGTAGGGAATGAGCAGTTCTTC	CASSVGLAGVGNEQFF
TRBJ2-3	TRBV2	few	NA	TGTGCCAGCAGCTTGAGGGATACGCAGTATTTT	CASSLRDTQYF
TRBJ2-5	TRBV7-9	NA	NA	TGTGCCAGCAGCCCCCCTCGGGAGACCCAGTACTTC	CASSPPRETQYF
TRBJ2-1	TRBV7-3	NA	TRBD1	TGTGCCAGCAGCTCGTCGGGACAGGGGGACAATGAGCAGTTCTTC	CASSSSGQGDNEQFF
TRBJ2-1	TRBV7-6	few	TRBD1	TGTGCCAGCTCACCCGGGACAGGGAGGTTGGATGAGCAGTTCTTC	CASSPGTGRLDEQFF
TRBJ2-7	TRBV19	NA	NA	TGTGCCAGTAGTATAGTCCCGGGTCCCTACGAGCAGTACTTC	CASSIVPGPYEQYF
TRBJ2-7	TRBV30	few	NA	TGTGCCTGGAGTAGTGGCGGCCCAAGCTCCTACGAGCAGTACTTC	CAWSSGGPSSYEQYF
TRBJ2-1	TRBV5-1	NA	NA	TGCGCCAGCAGCTATAGCGGAGGGTACAATGAGCAGTTCTTC	CASSYSGGYNEQFF
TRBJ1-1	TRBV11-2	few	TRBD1	TGTGCCAGCAGCCCCCGGGACAGGGCCTACTCTGAAGCTTTCTTT	CASSPRDRAYSEAFF
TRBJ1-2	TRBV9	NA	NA	TGTGCCAGCAGCTTCGGACAGTGGTATGGCTACACCTTC	CASSFGQWYGYTF
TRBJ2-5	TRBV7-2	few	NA	TGTGCCAGCAGCTTTGGCTCGGAGACCCAGTACTTC	CASSFGSETQYF
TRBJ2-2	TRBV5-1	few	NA	TGCGCCAGCAGCTTAATGGAGGGGCACACCGGGGAGCTGTTTTTT	CASSLMEGHTGELFF
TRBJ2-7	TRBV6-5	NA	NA	TGTGCCAGCAGTTTCCGCGGGACGGATCTTTCCTACGAGCAGTACTTC	CASSFRGTDLSYEQYF
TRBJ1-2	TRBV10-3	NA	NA	TGTGCCATCAAAGGGGGGGGCTATGGCTACACCTTC	CAIKGGGYGYTF
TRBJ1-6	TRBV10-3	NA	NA	TGTGCCATCAGTGACAGGGTTCGTAATTCACCCCTCCACTTT	CAISDRVRNSPLHF
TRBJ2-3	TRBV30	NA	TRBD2	TGTGCCTGGAGCGGGACTATTCTTTCGGATACGCAGTATTTT	CAWSGTILSDTQYF
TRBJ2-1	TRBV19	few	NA	TGTGCCAGTAGTATTACGGGACTTACCTACAATGAGCAGTTCTTC	CASSITGLTYNEQFF
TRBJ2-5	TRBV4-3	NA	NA	TGCGCCAGCAGCCAAGAGGCAGGGGCAGGGGAGACCCAGTACTTC	CASSQEAGAGETQYF